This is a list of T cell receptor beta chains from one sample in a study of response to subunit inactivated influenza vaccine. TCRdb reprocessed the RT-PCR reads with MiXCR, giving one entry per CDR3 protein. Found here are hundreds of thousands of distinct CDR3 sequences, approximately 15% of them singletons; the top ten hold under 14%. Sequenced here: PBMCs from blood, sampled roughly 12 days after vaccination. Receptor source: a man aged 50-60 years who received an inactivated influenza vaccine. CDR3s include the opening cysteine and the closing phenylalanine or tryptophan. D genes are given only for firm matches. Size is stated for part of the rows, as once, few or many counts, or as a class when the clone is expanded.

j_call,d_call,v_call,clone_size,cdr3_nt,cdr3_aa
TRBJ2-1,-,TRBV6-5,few,TGTGCCAGCAGTCTCACTCTCAGGCGGAGCTCCTACAATGAGCAGTTCTTC,CASSLTLRRSSYNEQFF
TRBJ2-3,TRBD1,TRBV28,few,TGTGCCAGCAGTCTCCGGACAGGGGGCGCGGGAGATACGCAGTATTTT,CASSLRTGGAGDTQYF
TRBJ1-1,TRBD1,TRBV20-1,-,TGCAGTGCTACCAGGGGGTACACTGAAGCTTTCTTT,CSATRGYTEAFF
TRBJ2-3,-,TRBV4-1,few,TGCGCCAGCAGCGACCTACTTACGGGTGCGGCAGATACGCAGTATTTT,CASSDLLTGAADTQYF
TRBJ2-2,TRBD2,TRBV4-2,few,TGTGCCAGCAGCCAACTAGCGGGGGCCGAAAACACCGGGGAGCTGTTTTTT,CASSQLAGAENTGELFF
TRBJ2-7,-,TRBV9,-,TGTGCCAGCAGCGTAGGGCTCTCCTTCGAGCCGTACTTC,CASSVGLSFEPYF
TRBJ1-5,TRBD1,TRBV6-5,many,TGTGCCAGCAGTTACAGGGGGCCCAATCAGCCCCAGCATTTT,CASSYRGPNQPQHF
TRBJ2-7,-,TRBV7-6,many,TGTGCCAGCAGCTTAGGGGGGGACAGAAGGAGCTCCTACGAGCAGTACTTC,CASSLGGDRRSSYEQYF
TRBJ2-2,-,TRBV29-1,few,TGCAGCGTTGCTATTGGGAACACCGGGGAGCTGTTTTTT,CSVAIGNTGELFF
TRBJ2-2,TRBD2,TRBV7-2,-,TGTGCCAGCAGCATTCTAGCGGGATACGTCACCGGGGAGCTGTTTTTT,CASSILAGYVTGELFF
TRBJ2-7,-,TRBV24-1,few,TGTGCCACCAGTGAGGCAATCTCCTACGAGCAGTACTTC,CATSEAISYEQYF
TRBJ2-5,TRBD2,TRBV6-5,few,TGTGCCAGCAGTTACGGGCTAGCGGGCGGGGAGACCCAGTACTTC,CASSYGLAGGETQYF
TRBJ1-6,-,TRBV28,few,TGTGCCAGCAGGCGTGAGATTCAATCACCCCTCCACTTT,CASRREIQSPLHF
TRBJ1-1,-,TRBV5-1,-,TGCGCCAGCAGCTTATCCGGGACACCGAACACTGAAGCTTTCTTT,CASSLSGTPNTEAFF
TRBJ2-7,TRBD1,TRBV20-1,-,TGCAGTGCATATCCGACAGGGAGCGTTATCTACGAGCAGTACTTC,CSAYPTGSVIYEQYF
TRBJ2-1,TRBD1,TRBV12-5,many,TGTGCTAGTGGCTCAAACCCCGGGACAGGGTTGTCTGGTGAGCAGTTCTTC,CASGSNPGTGLSGEQFF
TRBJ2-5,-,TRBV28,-,TGTGCCAGCAGTTTATTCTCGCCGAGGGCCCAAGAGACCCAGTACTTC,CASSLFSPRAQETQYF
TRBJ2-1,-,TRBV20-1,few,TGCAGTGCTAGTCCCCAATACAATGAGCAGTTCTTC,CSASPQYNEQFF
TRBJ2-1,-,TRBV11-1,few,TGTGCCAGCAGCTTAAGGCGGGGCGCGTCCTACAATGAGCAGTTCTTC,CASSLRRGASYNEQFF
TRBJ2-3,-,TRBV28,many,TGTGCCAGCAGTGTGTCCACAGATACGCAGTATTTT,CASSVSTDTQYF
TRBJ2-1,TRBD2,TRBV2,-,TGTGCCAGCATGAGCAGCGGGGGGGTATACAATGAGCAGTTCTTC,CASMSSGGVYNEQFF
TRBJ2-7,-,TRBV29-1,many,TGCAGCGTTTTAGCTACCCCCCGTGACGGAAGCTCCTACGAGCAGTACTTC,CSVLATPRDGSSYEQYF
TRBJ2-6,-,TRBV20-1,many,TGCAGTGCTAGAGATGAACGGGGGCGCAGGTCTGGGGCCAACGTCCTGACTTTC,CSARDERGRRSGANVLTF
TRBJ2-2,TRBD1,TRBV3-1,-,TGTACCTTCTGGGCCGGGACAGGAAATGTTGCCAGAAACACCGGGGAGCTGTTTTTT,CTFWAGTGNVARNTGELFF
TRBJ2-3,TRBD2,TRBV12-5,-,TGTGCTAGTGGTTTGGGAGCGGGGGGCCCTCCAGATACGCAGTATTTT,CASGLGAGGPPDTQYF
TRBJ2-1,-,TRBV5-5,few,TGTGCCAGCAGCGGGGGGATCGGGACGGCGGCCTTCAATGAGCAGTTCTTC,CASSGGIGTAAFNEQFF
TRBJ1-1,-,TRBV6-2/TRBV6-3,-,TGTGCCAGCAGTACCCACGAACTCAGGAACACTGAAGCTTTCTTT,CASSTHELRNTEAFF
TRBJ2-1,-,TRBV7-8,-,TGTGCCACCAAGAGAAATGAGCAGTTCTTC,CATKRNEQFF
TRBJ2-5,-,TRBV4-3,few,TGCGCCAGCAGCCAAGAGACCATGGGGGAGACCCAGTACTTC,CASSQETMGETQYF
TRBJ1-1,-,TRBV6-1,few,TGTGCCAGCAGTGTCGGGGGCATGAACACTGAAGCTTTCTTT,CASSVGGMNTEAFF
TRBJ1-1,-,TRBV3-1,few,TGTGCCAGCAGCCAAGCTATTAACACTGAAGCTTTCTTT,CASSQAINTEAFF
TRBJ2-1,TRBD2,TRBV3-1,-,TGTGCCAGCAGCAAAGCGGGGGGCAAGTACAATGAGCAGTTCTTC,CASSKAGGKYNEQFF
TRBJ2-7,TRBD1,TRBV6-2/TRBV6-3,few,TGTGCCAGCAGCCTCACAGGGGCCCACGAGCAGTACTTC,CASSLTGAHEQYF
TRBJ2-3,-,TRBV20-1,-,TGCAGTGCTAGTGGGACTCAGAGCACAGATACGCAGTATTTT,CSASGTQSTDTQYF
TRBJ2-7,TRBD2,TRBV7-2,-,TGTGCCAGCAGCTTAGCTCTAGCGGGAGGGCCTCCCTACGAGCAGTACTTC,CASSLALAGGPPYEQYF
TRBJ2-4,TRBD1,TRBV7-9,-,TGTGCCAGCAGCGCGACAGGGGCCGGGGGAAACATTCAGTACTTC,CASSATGAGGNIQYF
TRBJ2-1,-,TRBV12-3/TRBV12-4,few,TGTGCCAGCAGTAACCGGGTGGACTACAATGAGCAGTTCTTC,CASSNRVDYNEQFF
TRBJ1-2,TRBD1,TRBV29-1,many,TGCAGCGGGCTGACAGGGAGCCATGGCTACACCTTC,CSGLTGSHGYTF
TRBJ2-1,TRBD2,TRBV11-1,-,TGTGCCAGCAGCTTTAGCTCGGGAGGGACCTACAATGAGCAGTTCTTC,CASSFSSGGTYNEQFF
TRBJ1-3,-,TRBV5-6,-,TGTGCCAGCAGCTTGGATCCGGGCTCGGGGGACACCATATATTTT,CASSLDPGSGDTIYF
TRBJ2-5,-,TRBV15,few,TGTGCCACCAGCAGAGGATACAAGGAGACCCAGTACTTC,CATSRGYKETQYF
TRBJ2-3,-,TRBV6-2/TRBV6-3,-,TGTGCCAGCAGTTACACGTTTCTAGGAGGCACAGATACGCAGTATTTT,CASSYTFLGGTDTQYF
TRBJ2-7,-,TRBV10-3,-,TGTGCCATCAGTGAGTCGGAGGTAAACGAGCAGTACTTC,CAISESEVNEQYF
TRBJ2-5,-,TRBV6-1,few,TGTGCCAGCAGTCAAACCCCCATAGTGGAGACCCAGTACTTC,CASSQTPIVETQYF
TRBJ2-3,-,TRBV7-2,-,TGTGCCAGCAGCTTAATCAGGGTGGGCGATACGCAGTATTTT,CASSLIRVGDTQYF
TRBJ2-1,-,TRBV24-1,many,TGTGCCACCAGTGATTTGGCAGGGTACGGGCAGTTCTTC,CATSDLAGYGQFF
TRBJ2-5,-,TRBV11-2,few,TGTGCCAGCAGCCCACTGTGGGGGGCTGGGGAGACCCAGTACTTC,CASSPLWGAGETQYF
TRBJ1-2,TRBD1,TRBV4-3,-,TGCGCCAGCAGCCAAGACGGGGACAGCTATGGCTACACCTTC,CASSQDGDSYGYTF
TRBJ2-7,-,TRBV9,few,TGTGCCAGCAGCGCCCATGCGGCGGGGTACGAGCAGTACTTC,CASSAHAAGYEQYF
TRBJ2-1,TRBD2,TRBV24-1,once,TGTGCCACCAGTGGTACCCGGACTAGCGTCAATGAGCAGTTCTTC,CATSGTRTSVNEQFF
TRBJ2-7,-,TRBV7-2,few,TGTGCCAGCACCCCCGCCGGGACTTATCACTACGAGCAGTACTTC,CASTPAGTYHYEQYF